Listed here are 24 T cell receptor beta chains from one sample, sequenced in a study of shared clonotypes between healthy human individuals. The table came from immunoSEQ multiplex PCR; TCRdb's copy has only in-frame clones and leaves some out. The sample carries about 2 million clones, less than 95% recorded once. Naive CD8 populations comprised CD45RO-negative cells positively selected for CCR7, excluding terminally differentiated effector memory CD45RA+ cells. The source material was naive CD8+ T cells sorted from blood. Source of these receptors: a young man in good health.

The genes are TRBV4-3 and TRBJ2-1; TRBD1 matches at 8 bases. V trimming: 0 bases; J trimming: 3 bases; junction bases outside the gene matches: 19. Germline CDR1 and CDR2: LGHNA and YSLEER. The CDR3 consists of 21 residues. The CDR3 here is CASSQEGTRGPSLIIYNEQFF. The CDR3 DNA follows: TGCGCCAGCAGCCAAGAAGGCACCAGGGGGCCAAGTCTAATAATCTACAATGAGCAGTTCTTC.

With regard to this clone: At the DNA level, this CDR3 is encoded by other sequences in the same sample as well. CDR3 loop: CASSPGTSGPQETQYF. The CDR3 DNA sequence: TGTGCCAGCAGTCCGGGGACTAGCGGCCCCCAAGAGACCCAGTACTTC. The chain recombines TRBV27 with TRBJ2-5; TRBD2 matches at 11 bases. Looked up from germline, CDR1 is MNHEY and CDR2 is SMNVEV (reference sequence). With 5 bases clipped from V and 1 base from J, the junction kept 6 bases outside the gene matches. The CDR3 has 16 residues.

DNA of the CDR3: TGTGCCATAGGGACAGCCAACATAGATACGCAGTATTTT. Its translation is CAIGTANIDTQYF. This chain links TRBV10-3 with TRBJ2-3, with 7 bases identical to TRBD1. Germline CDR1 ENHRY, CDR2 SYGVKD. V lost 9 bases, J lost 5 bases, and 8 bases stayed unmatched. CDR3 length: 13 amino acids.

This clone was observed a single time. The chain has TRBV11-2 and TRBJ2-7; 7 nucleotides agree with TRBD2. CDR3 length: 14 amino acids. Germline V gene lookup returns CDR1 SGHAT and CDR2 FQNNGV. The trim removed 2 bases at V and 7 bases at J, leaving 8 bases unmatched. CDR3: CASSLNPWGGEQYF. CDR3 in DNA: TGTGCCAGCAGCTTAAACCCCTGGGGGGGAGAGCAGTACTTC. Variable domain in full (rest from reference TRBV11-2 and TRBJ2-7): EAGVAQSPRYKIIEKRQSVAFWCNPISGHATLYWYQQILGQGPKLLIQFQNNGVVDDSQLPKDRFSAERLKGVDSTLKIQPAKLEDSAVYLCASSLNPWGGEQYFGPGTRLTVT.

Concerning this clone itself: Other nucleotide sequences from this sample produce the same CDR3. V is TRBV27 and J is TRBJ2-7; perhaps TRBD2 as D (5 bases). Trimming took off 5 bases at V and 0 bases at J, with 14 bases between the two ends. CDR3 length: 15 residues. CDR1 is MNHEY, CDR2 SMNVEV, per germline (reference sequence). The CDR3 sequence: CASSLRDPSSYEQYF. CDR3 DNA sequence: TGTGCCAGCAGTCTCCGGGATCCAAGCTCCTACGAGCAGTACTTC.

The chain carries TRBV29-1 and TRBJ2-5; 7 nucleotides agree with TRBD2. CDR1 is SQVTM and CDR2 is ANQGSEA in the germline V gene. The V gene end was trimmed by 7 bases and the J gene end by 1 base; junction bases not matched to a gene: 12. The CDR3 has 15 amino acids. CDR3 bases: TGCAGCGGTGGTTCAAATCGCGGGGGCCAAGAGACCCAGTACTTC. Amino acid sequence: CSGGSNRGGQETQYF.

The chain uses TRBV7-9 and TRBJ2-7, with D possibly being TRBD1 or TRBD2 (5 bases each). This CDR3 region has 14 residues. Germline CDR1 reads SEHNR; CDR2 reads FQNEAQ (reference sequence). V was pared by 5 bases and J by 0 bases, with 11 bases between. Here the CDR3 reads CASSGDVSSYEQYF. CDR3 nucleotides: TGTGCCAGCAGCGGGGACGTCAGCTCCTACGAGCAGTACTTC.

CDR3 sequence reads: CASSYTDRSTEAFF. For the CDR3, the DNA is TGTGCCAGCAGTTACACTGACAGGTCCACTGAAGCTTTCTTT. The chain links TRBV6-5 to TRBJ1-1; the D gene is possibly TRBD1 (6 bases). The CDR3 spans 14 residues. The germline V gene has CDR1 MNHEY and CDR2 SVGAGI. V lost 2 bases, J lost 4 bases, and 11 bases lay in between.

V and J are TRBV27 and TRBJ2-7, with 7 nucleotides matching TRBD2. The V segment lost 5 bases and the J segment 3 bases; nucleotides outside the gene matches: 16. CDR1 and CDR2 (germline): MNHEY, SMNVEV (reference sequence). CDR3 length: 17 amino acids. The CDR3 spells CASSPRTASGANYEQYF. Here the CDR3 DNA reads TGTGCCAGCAGTCCGCGGACCGCTAGCGGAGCAAACTACGAGCAGTACTTC.

The V call is TRBV28, the J call TRBJ2-5; D is uncertain. Germline CDR1 is MDHEN and CDR2 is SYDVKM. CDR3 length: 18 residues. V was clipped by 4 bases and J by 4 bases, with 25 bases between them. CDR3 region: CASSSRTSRTGEGETQYF. The DNA of the CDR3 is TGTGCCAGCAGTTCCCGCACCTCTCGGACGGGTGAAGGAGAGACCCAGTACTTC.

V usage is TRBV9 and J usage is TRBJ2-1; 11 bases line up with TRBD2. Looked up from germline, CDR1 is SGDLS and CDR2 is YYNGEE. V lost 4 bases, J lost 8 bases, and 8 bases stayed unmatched. The CDR3 is 15 residues long. Here the CDR3 DNA reads TGTGCCAGCAGCTTAACTAGCGGGAGTCGCGATGAGCAGTTCTTC. Amino acids: CASSLTSGSRDEQFF. Combining the CDR3 with reference TRBV9 and TRBJ2-1 gives the whole variable domain DSGVTQTPKHLITATGQRVTLRCSPRSGDLSVYWYQQSLDQGLQFLIQYYNGEERAKGNILERFSAQQFPDLHSELNLSSLELGDSALYFCASSLTSGSRDEQFFGPGTRLTVL.

The gene calls are TRBV7-9 and TRBJ2-7; no clear D. The CDR3 length is 14 residues. V dropped 1 base and J dropped 2 bases, with 9 bases sitting between them. Germline CDR1 reads SEHNR; CDR2 reads FQNEAQ (reference sequence). CDR3 sequence: CASSLDEAPYEQYF. CDR3 nucleotide sequence: TGTGCCAGCAGCTTAGACGAGGCGCCCTACGAGCAGTACTTC.

The chain joins TRBV6-1 to TRBJ2-5; D is perhaps TRBD1 (5 bases). CDR1 and CDR2 from the germline V gene are MNHNS and SASEGT. The CDR3 extends over 14 amino acids. V lost 3 bases and J 4 bases, leaving 12 bases between the germline ends. The DNA for the CDR3 is TGTGCCAGCAGTGATCTTGGGCAGGGAGAGACCCAGTACTTC. Translation gives CASSDLGQGETQYF.

CDR3: CASSLLVPEGTDTQYF. As DNA, the CDR3 is TGTGCCAGCAGCTTACTTGTTCCGGAAGGCACAGATACGCAGTATTTT. The V call is TRBV7-9, the J call TRBJ2-3; unclear D gene. Germline CDR1 SEHNR, CDR2 FQNEAQ (reference sequence). The CDR3 loop spans 16 amino acids. V was pared by 2 bases and J by 1 base, with 13 bases between.

This clone appeared a single time. The genes are TRBV9 and TRBJ2-3; TRBD1 matches at 7 bases. The CDR3 runs 16 residues. Germline values: CDR1 SGDLS, CDR2 YYNGEE. Trimming removed 0 bases from V and 2 bases from J; junction bases left unmatched: 6. CDR3 protein: CASSVEAGGYTDTQYF. CDR3 nucleotide sequence: TGTGCCAGCAGCGTAGAAGCAGGGGGTTACACAGATACGCAGTATTTT.

The rearrangement joins TRBV4-2 to TRBJ1-1; D is unresolved. V lost 4 bases and J 0 bases, leaving 12 bases between the germline ends. The CDR3 is 15 amino acids. The germline V gene encodes CDR1 LGHNA and CDR2 YNFKEQ. The CDR3 here is CASSPSMGMNTEAFF. CDR3 nucleotides: TGTGCCAGCAGCCCCTCGATGGGGATGAACACTGAAGCTTTCTTT.

The chain uses TRBV30 and TRBJ1-1; D gene ambiguous. This CDR3 is 14 amino acids long. Deletions cut 2 bases from V and 5 bases from J, with 15 bases between. Germline assignment: CDR1 GTSNPN and CDR2 SVGIG (reference sequence). The CDR3 is CAWSRLKDGTEAFF. The CDR3 DNA reads as TGTGCCTGGAGTCGTTTAAAGGATGGAACTGAAGCTTTCTTT.

This clone came up once. The rearrangement links TRBV7-9 to TRBJ2-7, with a weak D call TRBD2 (5 bases). This CDR3 is 13 amino acids long. V was pared by 5 bases and J by 4 bases, with 12 bases between. Germline V gene data show CDR1 as SEHNR and CDR2 as FQNEAQ (reference sequence). CDR3 bases: TGTGCCAGCAGCCCCGGGATGGAATACGAGCAGTACTTC. Protein: CASSPGMEYEQYF. Supplemented by reference TRBV7-9 and TRBJ2-7, the full variable domain reads DTGVSQNPRHKITKRGQNVTFRCDPISEHNRLYWYRQTLGQGPEFLTYFQNEAQLEKSRLLSDRFSAERPKGSFSTLEIQRTEQGDSAMYLCASSPGMEYEQYFGPGTRLTVT.

The rearrangement uses TRBV2 and TRBJ2-1; D perhaps matches TRBD1 (6 bases). This CDR3 comprises 15 residues. Germline values: CDR1 SNHLY, CDR2 FYNNEI. V lost 7 bases and J 5 bases, leaving 18 bases between the germline ends. This chain's CDR3 is CASTLGTMADNEQFF. As DNA, the CDR3 is TGTGCCAGCACCCTGGGGACAATGGCGGACAATGAGCAGTTCTTC.

This clone was observed a single time. The chain is built from TRBV19 and TRBJ2-7, with D possibly being TRBD1 (5 bases). This CDR3 has 13 amino acids. Trimming took 5 bases from V and 5 from J, leaving 13 bases between them. Germline CDR1 is LNHDA and CDR2 is SQIVND (reference sequence). This CDR3 is CASSLPGRNEQYF. The CDR3 DNA follows: TGTGCCAGTAGTCTTCCAGGGCGCAACGAGCAGTACTTC.

The V and J genes are TRBV11-2 and TRBJ2-5; D may be TRBD2 (6 bases). CDR1 is SGHAT and CDR2 is FQNNGV in the germline V gene. V lost 0 bases and J lost 5, with 16 bases in between. The CDR3 length is 16 residues. Written as DNA, the CDR3 is TGTGCCAGCAGCTTAGATTCTGGCACGGGAGTCGAGACCCAGTACTTC. Amino acid sequence: CASSLDSGTGVETQYF. The variable domain in full, with the rest retrieved from reference TRBV11-2 and TRBJ2-5, is EAGVAQSPRYKIIEKRQSVAFWCNPISGHATLYWYQQILGQGPKLLIQFQNNGVVDDSQLPKDRFSAERLKGVDSTLKIQPAKLEDSAVYLCASSLDSGTGVETQYFGPGTRLLVL.

The chain uses TRBV7-9 and TRBJ1-1, with no clear D. V lost 4 bases and J lost 1, with 10 bases in between. This CDR3 is 14 amino acids long. CDR1 is SEHNR and CDR2 is FQNEAQ in the germline V gene (reference sequence). CDR3 protein: CASSSNLGNTEAFF. For the CDR3, the DNA is TGTGCCAGCAGCTCCAATTTGGGGAACACTGAAGCTTTCTTT.

A single count supports this clone. The chain combines TRBV27 with TRBJ2-1; 9 bases fit TRBD1. Germline assignment: CDR1 MNHEY and CDR2 SMNVEV (reference sequence). Trimming cost V 7 bases and J 6 bases; bases outside gene matches: 7. This CDR3 has 14 amino acids. The CDR3 coding sequence is TGTGCCAGCAACCGGGACAGGGTGGTCAATGAGCAGTTCTTC. This encodes CASNRDRVVNEQFF.

V gene TRBV1 combines with J gene TRBJ2-5; TRBD2, the D gene given by the table, was not confirmed from the DNA. TRBV1 constitutes a pseudogene. There are 17 residues in the CDR3. The CDR3 reads CTSSQGRLAAFQETQYF. DNA of the CDR3: TGCACCAGCAGCCAAGGTCGGCTAGCGGCCTTCCAAGAGACCCAGTACTTC.